This T cell receptor beta chain was recovered during a study of CD8+ T cells in alopecia areata. About the study: Oral tofacitinib (5 to 10 mg twice daily) was administered to treated patients.

RNA extraction and reverse transcription yielded cDNA as sequencing template. This table comes from immunoSEQ multiplex PCR, and its TCRdb copy is limited to in-frame clones, with some not included. Among about 150,000 clones listed, less than 65% were seen once. In this sample, this clone turned up a few times. The target antigen is unknown. The study's findings and limits: More clonal than normal scalp was lesional scalp, particularly alopecia totalis/universalis. TCR sharing was clearer in mice than between patients, perhaps partly owing to patient HLA diversity.

Germline lookup yields CDR1 SQVTM and CDR2 ANQGSEA. V was pared by 4 bases and J by 5 bases, with 6 bases between. The CDR3 consists of 11 residues. Sequences were derived from CD8+ T cells sorted from blood, sampled at week 0. This clonotype was obtained from a human donor with alopecia areata. The rearrangement uses TRBV29-1 and TRBJ2-1, with D uncertain. CDR3: CSVGSNNEQFF. DNA for the CDR3: TGCAGCGTTGGTTCGAACAATGAGCAGTTCTTC.